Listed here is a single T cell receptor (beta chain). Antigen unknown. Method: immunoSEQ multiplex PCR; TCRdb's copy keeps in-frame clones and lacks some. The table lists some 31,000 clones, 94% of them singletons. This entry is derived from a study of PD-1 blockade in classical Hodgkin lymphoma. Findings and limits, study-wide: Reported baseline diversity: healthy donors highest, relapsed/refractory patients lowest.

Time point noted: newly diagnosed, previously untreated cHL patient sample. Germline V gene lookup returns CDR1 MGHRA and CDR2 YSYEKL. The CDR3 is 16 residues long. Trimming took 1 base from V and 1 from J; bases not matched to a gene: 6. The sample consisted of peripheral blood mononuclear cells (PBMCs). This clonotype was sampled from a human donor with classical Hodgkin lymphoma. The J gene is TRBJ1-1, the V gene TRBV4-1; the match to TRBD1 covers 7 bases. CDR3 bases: TGCGCCAGCAGCCAAGTATCGTACAGGGGGAACACTGAAGCTTTCTTT. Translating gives CASSQVSYRGNTEAFF.